The entry below describes one T cell receptor (beta chain). CDR1 is SGHNT, CDR2 YYREEE, per germline (reference sequence). CDR3 length: 14 amino acids. Deletions cut 4 bases from V and 1 base from J, with 10 bases between. The source of the sample is a study of CD8+ T cells in alopecia areata. Study information: Treated individuals took tofacitinib by mouth, 5 to 10 mg twice daily. Tofacitinib ran for 6 to 18 months before 6 months off drug.

Treatment in this sample: oral pan-JAK inhibitor, 5-10 mg twice daily. The investigators collected lesional scalp punch biopsies and peripheral blood from alopecia areata patients. TCR sequencing used cDNA made by reverse transcription of extracted RNA. Clones were read by immunoSEQ multiplex PCR, and TCRdb kept only the in-frame ones, dropping some. The sample holds about 200,000 clones, roughly two fifths seen once. V usage is TRBV5-4 and J usage is TRBJ2-3; D might be TRBD1 (5 bases). This clonotype originated in a human donor with alopecia areata. The sample consisted of CD4+ T cells sorted from blood, taken at week 34, from a patient treated with tofacitinib. CDR3 residues: CASSPRVGTDTQYF. The CDR3 nucleotides are TGTGCCAGCAGCCCCAGGGTTGGCACAGATACGCAGTATTTT.